The clone carrying this TCR beta chain was counted a single time. This specimen belongs to a study of T cells in narcolepsy. The overall study: Enrolled donors included narcolepsy type 1 or type 2 patients and healthy controls.

V lost 5 bases and J 2 bases, leaving 9 bases between the germline ends. Per the germline V gene, CDR1 is SGHTA and CDR2 is FQGNSA. The CDR3 is 13 amino acids. Generated by immunoSEQ multiplex PCR, the TCRdb table keeps only in-frame clones and is missing some. The sample lists just over 40,000 clones, 70% to 90% occurring once. The genes are TRBV7-2 and TRBJ2-5; the D gene is possibly TRBD1 (6 bases). The receptor was derived from a human donor with narcolepsy. Sequenced sample: CD45RA- memory CD4+ T cells from PBMCs. The CDR3 here is CASSKGVQETQYF. Here the CDR3 DNA reads TGTGCCAGCAGCAAGGGGGTACAAGAGACCCAGTACTTC.